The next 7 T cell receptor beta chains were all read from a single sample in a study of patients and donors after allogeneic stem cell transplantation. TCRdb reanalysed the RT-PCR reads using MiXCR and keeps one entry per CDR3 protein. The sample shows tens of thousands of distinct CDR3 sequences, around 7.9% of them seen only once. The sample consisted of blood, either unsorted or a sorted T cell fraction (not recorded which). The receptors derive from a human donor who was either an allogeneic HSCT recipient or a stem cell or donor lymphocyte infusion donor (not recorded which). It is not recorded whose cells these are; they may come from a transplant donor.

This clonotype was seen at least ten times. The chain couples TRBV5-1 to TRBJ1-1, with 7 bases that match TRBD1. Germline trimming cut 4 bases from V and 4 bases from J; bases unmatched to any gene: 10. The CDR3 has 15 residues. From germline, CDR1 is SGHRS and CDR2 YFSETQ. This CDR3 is CASSLTGFLGTEAFF. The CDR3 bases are TGCGCCAGCAGCCTGACAGGGTTCCTGGGCACTGAAGCTTTCTTT.

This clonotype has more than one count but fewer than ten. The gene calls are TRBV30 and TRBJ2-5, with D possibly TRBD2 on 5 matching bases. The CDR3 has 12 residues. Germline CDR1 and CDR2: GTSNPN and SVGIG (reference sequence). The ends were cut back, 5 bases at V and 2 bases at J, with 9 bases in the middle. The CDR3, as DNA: TGTGCCTGGGATAGCGCTCAAGAGACCCAGTACTTC. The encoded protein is CAWDSAQETQYF.

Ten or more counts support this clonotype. The CDR3 DNA is TGTGCCAGCAGTAACGACCGGGGTGCGCGTAATTCACCCCTCCACTTT. This encodes CASSNDRGARNSPLHF. This chain uses TRBV25-1 with TRBJ1-6; D is ambiguous. CDR1 is MGHDK, CDR2 SYGVNS, per germline. V lost 5 bases and J 6 bases, leaving 17 bases between the germline ends. The CDR3 is 16 residues long.

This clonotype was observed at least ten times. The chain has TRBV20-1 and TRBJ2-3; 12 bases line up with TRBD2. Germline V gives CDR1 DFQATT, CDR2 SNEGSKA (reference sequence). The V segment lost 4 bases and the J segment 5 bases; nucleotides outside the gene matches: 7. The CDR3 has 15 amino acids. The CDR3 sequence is CSATKTSGSRDTQYF. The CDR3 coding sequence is TGCAGTGCTACCAAGACTAGCGGGAGCCGAGATACGCAGTATTTT.

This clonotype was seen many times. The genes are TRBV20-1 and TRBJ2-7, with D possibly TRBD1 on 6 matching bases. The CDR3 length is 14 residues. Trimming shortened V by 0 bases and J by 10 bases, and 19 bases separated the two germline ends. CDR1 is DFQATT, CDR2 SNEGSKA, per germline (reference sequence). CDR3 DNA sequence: TGCAGTGCTAGAGATCCGGTAAGGGGGAGCTATCAGTACTTC. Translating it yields CSARDPVRGSYQYF.

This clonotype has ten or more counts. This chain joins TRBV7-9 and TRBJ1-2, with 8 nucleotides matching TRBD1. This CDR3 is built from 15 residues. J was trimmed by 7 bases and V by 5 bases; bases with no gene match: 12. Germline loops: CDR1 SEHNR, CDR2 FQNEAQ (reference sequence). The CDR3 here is CASSPRTGSVGGYTF. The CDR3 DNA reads TGTGCCAGCAGCCCCAGGACAGGGTCAGTTGGTGGCTACACCTTC.

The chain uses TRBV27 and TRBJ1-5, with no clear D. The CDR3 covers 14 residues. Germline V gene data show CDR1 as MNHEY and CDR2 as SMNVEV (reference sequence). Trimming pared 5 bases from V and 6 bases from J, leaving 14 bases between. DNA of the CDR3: TGTGCCAGCAGTCCGCGACAAGCCCGTCAGCCCCAGCATTTT. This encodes CASSPRQARQPQHF.